Below are 27 T cell receptor beta chains sequenced from a single sample in a study of blood T cell repertoires in COVID-19 (dated by TCRdb to 2019 to 2021). The library was built by means of the immunoSEQ multiplex PCR assay. The clones in this table, taken by TCRdb from immuneACCESS, are in-frame only. Not every clone is retained; where verified, under half of the shortfall comes from an unresolved V gene, and the cause of the rest is unknown. In all, the sample holds around 180,000 clones, and around 80% of those were seen once. The top ten clones comprise about 11% of the sample. What was sequenced was peripheral blood. The receptor set was obtained from an elderly woman with COVID-19, enrolled during active disease.

The chain couples TRBV4-1 to TRBJ2-7, with D uncertain. The CDR3 length is 14 residues. V was trimmed by 4 bases and J by 7 bases, leaving 17 bases between them. Looked up from germline, CDR1 is MGHRA and CDR2 is YSYEKL. CDR3 nucleotides: TGCGCCAGCAGCCCTCGCGCTAGGAGTGGGGAGCAGTACTTC. Amino acids: CASSPRARSGEQYF.

The chain joins TRBV18 to TRBJ2-5, with TRBD2 matching over 9 bases. CDR1 and CDR2 (germline): KGHSH, LQKENI. With V trimmed by 4 bases and J by 3 bases, 6 bases remained unmatched. The CDR3 contains 15 residues. The CDR3 sequence: CASSRAGGREETQYF. CDR3 DNA: TGTGCCAGCTCACGAGCGGGGGGCCGGGAAGAGACCCAGTACTTC.

This chain links TRBV24-1 with TRBJ2-2; a possible D gene is TRBD2 (5 bases). The germline gives CDR1 KGHDR, CDR2 SFDVKD. This CDR3 has 14 residues. The germline V and J ends were trimmed by 5 bases and 4 bases, with 10 bases remaining between them. CDR3 DNA sequence: TGTGCCACCAGTGGGGAGACTTTCACCGGGGAGCTGTTTTTT. Protein product: CATSGETFTGELFF.

This clone was detected ten times or more. The gene calls are TRBV5-6 and TRBJ1-1, with TRBD1 as a possible D gene (5 bases). The V gene lost 4 bases and the J gene lost 11 bases, with 18 bases spanning the gap. The CDR3 has 13 residues. CDR1 and CDR2 from the germline V gene are SGHDT and YYEEEE. This CDR3 reads CASSQTLARVAFF. CDR3 nucleotides: TGTGCCAGCAGCCAGACATTGGCCAGGGTGGCTTTCTTT. Full variable domain (rest looked up from reference TRBV5-6 and TRBJ1-1): DAGVTQSPTHLIKTRGQQVTLRCSPKSGHDTVSWYQQALGQGPQFIFQYYEEEERQRGNFPDRFSGHQFPNYSSELNVNALLLGDSALYLCASSQTLARVAFFGQGTRLTVV.

The rearrangement links TRBV5-5 to TRBJ2-5, with D unresolved. Germline-derived CDR1 and CDR2 are SGHKS and YYEKEE (reference sequence). Between the trimmed V and J ends, which lost 1 base and 3 bases, there was a span of 7 bases. The CDR3 is made up of 13 amino acids. In nucleotides, the CDR3 is TGTGCCAGCAGCTTGATGTCAGAAGAGACCCAGTACTTC. It translates to CASSLMSEETQYF.

This clone came up a few times. The chain combines TRBV4-2 with TRBJ1-2, with 12 bases that match TRBD1. In germline, CDR1 is LGHNA, CDR2 YNFKEQ. The length of the CDR3 is 16 residues. Trimming took 3 bases from V and 8 from J; bases not matched to a gene: 10. The CDR3 sequence is CASSQGTGGVSPGYTF. CDR3 sequence (DNA): TGTGCCAGCAGCCAGGGGACAGGGGGCGTCTCCCCCGGCTACACCTTC.

The CDR3 DNA sequence: TGTGCCAGCAGCTTGGACTGGGGGGAGGACGAGCAGTACTTC. It specifies CASSLDWGEDEQYF. This chain uses TRBV5-4 with TRBJ2-7; possible D gene TRBD2, 6 bases. There are 14 residues in the CDR3. The germline V and J ends were trimmed by 0 bases and 5 bases, with 12 bases remaining between them. Germline V lookup: CDR1 SGHNT, CDR2 YYREEE (reference sequence).

The CDR3 DNA follows: TGTGCCAGTAGTGCGGACAGGGAGTACGAGCAGTACTTC. It encodes CASSADREYEQYF. The rearrangement links TRBV19 to TRBJ2-7, with 8 bases identical to TRBD1. The J segment lost 4 bases and the V segment lost 5 bases, leaving 4 bases of the junction unmatched. The germline V gene encodes CDR1 LNHDA and CDR2 SQIVND (reference sequence). The CDR3 contains 13 residues.

The chain is built from TRBV28 and TRBJ1-5, with TRBD1 as a possible D gene (6 bases). V was pared by 10 bases and J by 4 bases, with 11 bases between. CDR1 and CDR2 from the germline V gene are MDHEN and SYDVKM. CDR3 length: 12 residues. The CDR3 reads CATTQGNQPQHF. The DNA of the CDR3 is TGTGCCACCACCCAGGGGAATCAGCCCCAGCATTTT.

The chain recombines TRBV18 with TRBJ2-5; 9 positions agree with TRBD1. CDR3 length equals 13 residues. Germline V gene sequence: CDR1 KGHSH, CDR2 LQKENI. Trimming removed 8 bases from V and 5 bases from J; junction bases left unmatched: 6. The CDR3 region is CASAQGAGETQYF. The CDR3 coding sequence is TGTGCCAGCGCACAGGGGGCTGGGGAGACCCAGTACTTC.

The rearrangement uses TRBV3-1 (or the pseudogene TRBV3-2) and TRBJ1-2, with D tentatively TRBD1 (6 bases). The CDR3 extends over 15 amino acids. Looked up from germline, CDR1 is LGHDT and CDR2 is YNNKEL (reference sequence). V lost 1 base and J lost 4, with 13 bases in between. CDR3 protein: CASSQVGGPGYGYTF. Here the CDR3 DNA reads TGTGCCAGCAGCCAAGTCGGGGGGCCCGGCTATGGCTACACCTTC.

The chain combines TRBV19 with TRBJ1-2; TRBD1 matches 7 bases. The CDR3 runs 14 residues. V shed 4 bases, J shed 3 bases, and the junction held 5 bases outside the gene matches. Looked up from germline, CDR1 is LNHDA and CDR2 is SQIVND (reference sequence). The CDR3 sequence: CASSKTGTYYGYTF. The CDR3 DNA sequence: TGTGCCAGTAGTAAGACAGGGACATACTATGGCTACACCTTC.

This sequence joins TRBV12-3 or TRBV12-4 and TRBJ1-4, with TRBD1 identical over 7 bases. This CDR3 comprises 12 residues. After removal of 6 bases from V and 8 bases from J, the junction contained 3 bases not matched to a gene. The CDR3 nucleotides are TGTGCCAGCAGATGGGACAGCGAAAAACTGTTTTTT. It encodes CASRWDSEKLFF.

The chain couples TRBV19 to TRBJ2-4; 11 bases align to TRBD2. The CDR3 length is 14 residues. The V gene's germline CDR1 is LNHDA and CDR2 SQIVND (reference sequence). V lost 4 bases and J lost 11; bases outside the gene matches: 7. As DNA, the CDR3 is TGTGCCAGTAGTAGGGCTAGCGGGGGGAATTTTCAGTACTTC. Translating it yields CASSRASGGNFQYF.

The chain combines TRBV13 with TRBJ2-1; possibly TRBD1 for D (7 bases). The CDR3 contains 12 residues. Germline assignment: CDR1 PRHDT and CDR2 FYEKMQ (reference sequence). Deletions cut 6 bases from V and 7 bases from J, with 10 bases between. CDR3 DNA sequence: TGTGCCAGCAGGCAGGGGGGAAATGAGCAGTTCTTC. Protein sequence: CASRQGGNEQFF.

The rearrangement joins TRBV27 to TRBJ2-7; D is perhaps TRBD2 (6 bases). V was clipped by 5 bases and J by 0 bases, with 14 bases between them. The CDR3 spans 15 residues. Germline-derived CDR1 and CDR2 are MNHEY and SMNVEV (reference sequence). The CDR3 coding sequence is TGTGCCAGCAGTGGGACCTTAGCGGACTCCTACGAGCAGTACTTC. Translating gives CASSGTLADSYEQYF.

This rearrangement joins TRBV5-1 to TRBJ1-4, with 7 positions matching TRBD1. In germline, CDR1 is SGHRS, CDR2 YFSETQ. V shed 2 bases and J 4 bases; nucleotides not matched to a gene: 2. The CDR3 totals 14 residues. The CDR3 sequence is CASSFGTDNEKLFF. The CDR3 nucleotides are TGCGCCAGCAGCTTCGGGACAGATAATGAAAAACTGTTTTTT.

V is TRBV5-1 and J is TRBJ2-2; D might be TRBD2 (6 bases). Per germline, CDR1 SGHRS and CDR2 YFSETQ. This CDR3 region has 16 residues. V gave up 3 bases and J gave up 3 bases, with 15 bases separating them. The CDR3 bases are TGCGCCAGCAGCTCCGCTCGGGCGGGGTACACCGGGGAGCTGTTTTTT. It encodes CASSSARAGYTGELFF.

This rearrangement joins TRBV5-4 to TRBJ1-2, with TRBD1 matching 7 bases. V was pared by 4 bases and J by 4 bases, with 4 bases of the junction left unmatched. Germline values: CDR1 SGHNT, CDR2 YYREEE (reference sequence). The CDR3 is made up of 13 amino acids. CDR3 loop: CASSPRDSYGYTF. The CDR3 coding sequence is TGTGCCAGCAGCCCCCGGGACAGCTATGGCTACACCTTC.

This clone was observed a handful of times. CDR3: CASSLTRTYNEQFF. As DNA, the CDR3 is TGTGCCAGCAGCTTAACTAGAACCTACAATGAGCAGTTCTTC. The V and J genes are TRBV11-2 and TRBJ2-1; D is possibly TRBD2 (5 bases). V was trimmed by 2 bases and J by 2 bases, leaving 7 bases between them. The length of the CDR3 is 14 residues. CDR1 is SGHAT, CDR2 FQNNGV, per germline.

The chain has TRBV2 and TRBJ2-1; perhaps TRBD1 as D (5 bases). The CDR3 runs 12 residues. Germline V gives CDR1 SNHLY, CDR2 FYNNEI. With 11 bases removed from V and 3 bases from J, the gap between germline ends came to 11 bases. The CDR3 spells CAGQGGYNEQFF. DNA of the CDR3: TGTGCCGGTCAGGGTGGCTACAATGAGCAGTTCTTC.

The rearrangement uses TRBV27 and TRBJ1-6, with D hard to call. From germline, CDR1 is MNHEY and CDR2 SMNVEV (reference sequence). The CDR3 runs to 14 residues. Deletions cut 7 bases from V and 4 bases from J, with 11 bases between. The CDR3 region has the DNA TGTGCCAGCACCCCCGGAGGGTATAATTCACCCCTCCACTTT. Protein: CASTPGGYNSPLHF.

This chain links TRBV27 with TRBJ2-3; D is perhaps TRBD2 (5 bases). Between the trimmed V and J ends, which lost 4 bases and 3 bases, there was a span of 17 bases. The V gene's germline CDR1 is MNHEY and CDR2 SMNVEV (reference sequence). The CDR3 covers 16 residues. The CDR3 is CASSSDRAPGTDTQYF. The CDR3, as DNA: TGTGCCAGCAGTTCTGACCGGGCCCCGGGAACAGATACGCAGTATTTT.

This chain uses TRBV7-8 with TRBJ2-3; 7 bases fit TRBD2. The CDR3 spans 15 residues. V lost 3 bases and J lost 3; bases outside the gene matches: 6. Germline values: CDR1 SGHVS, CDR2 FQNEAQ. The CDR3 here is CASSLAGGSTDTQYF. The CDR3 DNA follows: TGTGCCAGCAGCTTGGCGGGCGGGAGTACAGATACGCAGTATTTT.

CDR3 amino acids: CASRQAGYGYTF. The CDR3 bases are TGCGCCAGCAGGCAGGCTGGGTATGGCTACACCTTC. The rearrangement joins TRBV10-1 to TRBJ1-2; D ambiguous. CDR3 length: 12 amino acids. Deletions cut 6 bases from V and 5 bases from J, with 10 bases between. In germline, CDR1 is WNHNN, CDR2 SYGVQD (reference sequence).

CDR3 nucleotide sequence: TGTGCCAGCTCACCAGCGGGACAGACTAACTATGGCTACACCTTC. Translating gives CASSPAGQTNYGYTF. The chain is built from TRBV18 and TRBJ1-2, with 7 bases that match TRBD1. V shed 2 bases, J shed 0 bases, and the junction held 3 bases outside the gene matches. Germline CDR1 is KGHSH and CDR2 is LQKENI. The CDR3 contains 15 residues.

V usage is TRBV19 and J usage is TRBJ2-1; D is ambiguous. This CDR3 comprises 13 residues. Per the germline V gene, CDR1 is LNHDA and CDR2 is SQIVND (reference sequence). V was pared by 5 bases and J by 4 bases, with 9 bases between. The CDR3 coding sequence is TGTGCCAGTAGTCCCCGGTCATACAATGAGCAGTTCTTC. Translation gives CASSPRSYNEQFF.